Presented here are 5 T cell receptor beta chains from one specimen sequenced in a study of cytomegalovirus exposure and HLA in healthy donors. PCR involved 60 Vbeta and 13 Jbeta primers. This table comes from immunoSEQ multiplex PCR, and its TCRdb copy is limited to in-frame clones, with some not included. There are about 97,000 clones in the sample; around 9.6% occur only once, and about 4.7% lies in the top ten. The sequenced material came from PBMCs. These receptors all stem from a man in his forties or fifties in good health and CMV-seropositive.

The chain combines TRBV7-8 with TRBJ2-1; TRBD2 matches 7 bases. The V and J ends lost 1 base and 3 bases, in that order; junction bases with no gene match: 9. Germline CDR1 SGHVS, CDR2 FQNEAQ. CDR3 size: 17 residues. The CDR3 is CASSLVGAGTGYNEQFF. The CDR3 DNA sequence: TGTGCCAGCAGCTTAGTAGGAGCGGGGACCGGCTACAATGAGCAGTTCTTC. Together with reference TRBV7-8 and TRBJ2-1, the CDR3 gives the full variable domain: GAGVSQSPRYKVAKRGQDVALRCDPISGHVSLFWYQQALGQGPEFLTYFQNEAQLDKSGLPSDRFFAERPEGSVSTLKIQRTQQEDSAVYLCASSLVGAGTGYNEQFFGPGTRLTVL.

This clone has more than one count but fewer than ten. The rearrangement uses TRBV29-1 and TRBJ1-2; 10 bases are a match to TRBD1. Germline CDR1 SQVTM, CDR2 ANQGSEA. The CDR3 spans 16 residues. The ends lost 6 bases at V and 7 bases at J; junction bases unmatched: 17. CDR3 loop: CSVETGGAVSGGGYTF. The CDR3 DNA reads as TGCAGCGTGGAGACAGGGGGCGCGGTGAGTGGAGGTGGCTACACCTTC.

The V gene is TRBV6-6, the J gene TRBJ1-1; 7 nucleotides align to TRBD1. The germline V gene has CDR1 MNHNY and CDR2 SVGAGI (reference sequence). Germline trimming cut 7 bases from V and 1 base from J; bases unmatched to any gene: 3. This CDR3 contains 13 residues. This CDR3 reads CASTRTGNTEAFF. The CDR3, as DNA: TGTGCCAGCACCAGGACAGGGAACACTGAAGCTTTCTTT.

Here the CDR3 DNA reads TGTGCCAGCAGTTACTCGACCCTAGCGGGAGGACGCGAGCAGTACTTC. Protein: CASSYSTLAGGREQYF. V usage is TRBV6-5 and J usage is TRBJ2-7; 11 nucleotides line up with TRBD2. From germline, CDR1 is MNHEY and CDR2 SVGAGI. After removal of 0 bases from V and 6 bases from J, the junction contained 7 bases not matched to a gene. This CDR3 region has 16 residues.

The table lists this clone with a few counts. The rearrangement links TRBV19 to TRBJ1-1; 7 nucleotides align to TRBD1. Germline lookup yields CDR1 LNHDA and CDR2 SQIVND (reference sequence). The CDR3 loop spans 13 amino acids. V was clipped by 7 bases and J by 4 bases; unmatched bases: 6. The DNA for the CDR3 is TGTGCCAGTATGCGGCAGGGGGTCACTGAAGCTTTCTTT. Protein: CASMRQGVTEAFF.